This T cell receptor beta chain stems from a study of shared clonotypes between healthy human individuals. Under the authors' procedure: Filtering differed since immunoSEQ provided only junctions, with no quality scores. Libraries were prepared by immunoSEQ multiplex PCR; TCRdb keeps only in-frame clonotypes and omits some of them. That table supplies the V and J calls and clone size; D and trimming were determined from the DNA. The sample shows fewer than 800,000 clones, about 92% of them seen only once. The ends lost 8 bases at V and 7 bases at J; junction bases unmatched: 9. Per germline, CDR1 MNHNY and CDR2 SVGAGI (reference sequence). The CDR3 is 13 amino acids. CD45RO-negative, CCR7-positively selected cells formed the naive CD8 fraction, excluding terminally differentiated effector memory CD45RA+ cells. About this clone: Its cognate antigen is unknown. A much larger clone sits a single nucleotide away, making a read error possible. The same CDR3 arises from other DNA sequences in this sample as well.

The study's findings and limits: Although depth was large, rarefaction showed that sequencing of the sorted subsets was incomplete. Naive subsets, compared against memory subsets, generally had larger estimated richness values.

The origin of this receptor is a young man in good health. Sequenced input: naive CD8+ T cells sorted from blood. V and J are TRBV6-6 and TRBJ1-2, with 8 bases lining up with TRBD1. CDR3 sequence (DNA): TGTGCCAGCTCCATTGTAACAGGGGGTGGCTACACCTTC. As protein: CASSIVTGGGYTF.